Below are 11 T cell receptor beta chains sequenced from a single sample in a study of shared clonotypes between healthy human individuals. The data were produced by immunoSEQ multiplex PCR, yet TCRdb's version contains in-frame clones alone and is incomplete. Of hundreds of thousands of clones listed, around 79% are singletons. Material for sequencing was PBMCs. These receptors came from a woman between 35 and 50 years old in good health. Some clones in this sample may be carry-over from other donors' samples.

The chain combines TRBV7-9 with TRBJ2-7, with TRBD1 identical over 9 bases. CDR3 length equals 14 residues. V shed 1 base and J 5 bases; nucleotides not matched to a gene: 3. The germline gives CDR1 SEHNR, CDR2 FQNEAQ (reference sequence). The CDR3 here is CASSLGGQGNEQYF. CDR3 nucleotide sequence: TGTGCCAGCAGCTTAGGGGGACAGGGCAACGAGCAGTACTTC.

For this clone: Within the sample, other DNA sequences also encode this same CDR3. The CDR3 DNA sequence: TGTGCCAGCAGCTTGAGCAGAAACTCCTACGAGCAGTACTTC. It yields the protein CASSLSRNSYEQYF. This sequence joins TRBV7-9 and TRBJ2-7; D uncertain. CDR1 is SEHNR, CDR2 FQNEAQ, per germline (reference sequence). The V gene lost 3 bases and the J gene lost 0 bases, with 9 bases spanning the gap. The CDR3 consists of 14 residues.

The J gene is TRBJ1-4, the V gene TRBV11-2; 7 bases agree with TRBD1. CDR3 length equals 16 residues. V gave up 4 bases and J gave up 8 bases; unmatched junction bases: 13. Germline V lookup: CDR1 SGHAT, CDR2 FQNNGV. CDR3 in DNA: TGTGCCAGCAGCTCAGCCTACCGGGACAGAGAAGAAAAACTGTTTTTT. Amino acid sequence: CASSSAYRDREEKLFF. Filled out from reference TRBV11-2 and TRBJ1-4, the complete variable domain reads EAGVAQSPRYKIIEKRQSVAFWCNPISGHATLYWYQQILGQGPKLLIQFQNNGVVDDSQLPKDRFSAERLKGVDSTLKIQPAKLEDSAVYLCASSSAYRDREEKLFFGSGTQLSVL.

The chain has TRBV5-4 and TRBJ2-7; D may be TRBD2 (6 bases). CDR1 and CDR2 from the germline V gene are SGHNT and YYREEE (reference sequence). The CDR3 has 19 residues. The ends were cut back, 5 bases at V and 3 bases at J, with 30 bases in the middle. The CDR3 coding sequence is TGTGCCAGCAGTTTAGTAGGGGCGGGAAGATCCCGTGGAGTCTACGAGCAGTACTTC. It translates to CASSLVGAGRSRGVYEQYF.

The gene calls are TRBV11-2 and TRBJ2-7; 10 bases line up with TRBD1. Germline CDR1 reads SGHAT; CDR2 reads FQNNGV. V lost 5 bases to trimming and J lost 0 bases; unmatched junction nucleotides: 4. This CDR3 contains 15 residues. CDR3 protein: CASSVRDRGSYEQYF. In DNA form, the CDR3 reads TGTGCCAGCAGCGTCCGGGACAGGGGCTCCTACGAGCAGTACTTC.

The chain carries TRBV18 and TRBJ2-1, with D perhaps TRBD1 (5 bases). CDR3 length: 15 residues. V was clipped by 2 bases and J by 4 bases, with 12 bases between them. The germline CDR1 and CDR2 sequences are KGHSH and LQKENI. This chain's CDR3 is CASSPVDIRYNEQFF. The CDR3 nucleotides are TGTGCCAGCTCACCAGTGGACATCCGATACAATGAGCAGTTCTTC.

This sequence joins TRBV4-2 and TRBJ1-2; D uncertain. In germline, CDR1 is LGHNA, CDR2 YNFKEQ. V lost 2 bases and J 8 bases, leaving 15 bases between the germline ends. The CDR3 runs to 14 residues. This chain's CDR3 is CASSQSRTDRGYTF. In DNA form, the CDR3 reads TGTGCCAGCAGCCAATCCAGGACCGATCGGGGCTACACCTTC.

The rearrangement links TRBV7-3 to TRBJ2-3; 9 nucleotides align to TRBD2. V lost 1 base and J lost 0; bases outside the gene matches: 2. Germline V lookup: CDR1 SGHTA, CDR2 FQGTGA. The CDR3 contains 16 residues. CDR3 protein: CASSLSLAGSTDTQYF. CDR3 nucleotides: TGTGCCAGCAGCTTAAGTCTAGCGGGAAGCACAGATACGCAGTATTTT.

The V and J genes are TRBV9 and TRBJ2-3; D ambiguous. Germline-derived CDR1 and CDR2 are SGDLS and YYNGEE. V was trimmed by 1 base and J by 6 bases, leaving 9 bases between them. This CDR3 is 13 amino acids long. The CDR3 reads CASSVTSSDTQYF. For the CDR3, the DNA is TGTGCCAGCAGCGTAACCTCGTCGGATACGCAGTATTTT. The whole variable domain, remainder taken from reference TRBV9 and TRBJ2-3, is DSGVTQTPKHLITATGQRVTLRCSPRSGDLSVYWYQQSLDQGLQFLIQYYNGEERAKGNILERFSAQQFPDLHSELNLSSLELGDSALYFCASSVTSSDTQYFGPGTRLTVL.

This rearrangement joins TRBV7-9 to TRBJ2-1; the D gene is possibly TRBD2 (6 bases). Deletions cut 5 bases from V and 2 bases from J, with 13 bases between. The CDR3 extends over 15 amino acids. The germline V gene has CDR1 SEHNR and CDR2 FQNEAQ (reference sequence). The CDR3 DNA reads TGTGCCAGCAGCCCCCGGGGGAGTCCCTACAATGAGCAGTTCTTC. As protein: CASSPRGSPYNEQFF.

This chain connects TRBV18 to TRBJ2-7; possible D gene TRBD1, 5 bases. The germline V gene has CDR1 KGHSH and CDR2 LQKENI. CDR3 size: 15 residues. V was clipped by 2 bases and J by 0 bases, with 11 bases between them. The CDR3 sequence is CASSPNEGASYEQYF. In nucleotides, the CDR3 is TGTGCCAGCTCACCAAATGAAGGGGCCTCCTACGAGCAGTACTTC.